This T cell receptor (beta chain) was retrieved from a study of CD8 T cells in Susac syndrome (dated by TCRdb to about 2019). For context, the study as a whole: Whether CD8+ T cell activation and differentiation in Susac syndrome was antigen driven was tested using repertoire sequencing.

Overall study outcomes, separate from this receptor: The number of individuals in the TCR sequencing and HLA analysis was acknowledged as relatively small.

As to this clonotype: Its antigen specificity is not known. No base quality information exists; no much larger clone differs at one position.

RNA was extracted using the RNeasy kit, and about 0.5 to 1 ug of the RNA was reverse transcribed with random hexamers. TCR beta CDR3 regions were amplified with the immunoSEQ multiplex PCR assay covering 54 Vbeta and 13 Jbeta segments. PCR amplification bias was corrected using a synthetic template baseline for primer optimization and computational correction. The source study handled its data this way. Reads were annotated to V, D and J genes according to IMGT and were analyzed with immunoSEQ Analyzer, with only productive sequences retained. Clonality was computed as one minus Shannon entropy normalized by log2 of the number of productive unique sequences. Public and private clones were assessed among the 100 most prevalent clones of each patient and control. Clones were defined as Susac-specific if absent from the healthy and MS cohorts, from 900 to 1,200 published viral clones and from other ImmuneACCESS disease sequences. In TCRdb, the public reads were trimmed at Q25 with fastp and aligned with MiXCR, with productive beta chains retained. One record per CDR3 amino acid sequence lists the most common genes and DNA. These V and J calls rely on TCRdb rather than the paper's analysis. Present in this sample are around 190,000 distinct CDR3 sequences, about 95% of which were seen just once. The top ten hold approximately 0.094% of the sample.

Peripheral blood CD8+ and CD4+ T cells from healthy donors, Susac syndrome patients and multiple sclerosis patients were profiled by high-throughput TCR beta sequencing. Healthy donors were age- and sex-matched controls. CD8+ TEMRA cells were enriched by FACS, while bulk CD8+ and CD4+ T cells were purified by magnetic negative isolation. Blood was drawn into EDTA tubes, processed within 24 hours, and PBMCs were isolated by density gradient centrifugation. PBMCs intended for TCR sequencing were frozen in liquid nitrogen and were later thawed in a 37 degrees C water bath. The sorted or isolated CD4+, CD8+ and CD8+ TEMRA cells reached a purity of at least 90%. Per the germline V gene (reference sequence), LGHDT is the CDR1 and YNNKEL is the CDR2. The CDR3 goes from the cysteine to the phenylalanine over 15 residues. Only the CDR3 part of the read is kept: 45 bases, read in frame from the first base. V and J are truncated by 0 bases and 5 bases respectively, leaving an intervening sequence of 12 bases.

Recombination joined TRBV3-1 with TRBJ2-3, with no D gene named confidently. What was sequenced was CD4+ T cells from PBMCs. This sequence was found in a human donor in good health. The bases read TGTGCCAGCAGCCAAGAATCCCTTTACCGAGATACGCAGTATTTT. Its translation is CASSQESLYRDTQYF.